The rows below give T cell receptor beta chains drawn from one sample of a study of OX40 agonist ivuxolimab in advanced cancers. TCRdb's table, derived via immunoSEQ multiplex PCR, lists solely in-frame clones and lacks some. The table lists approximately 40,000 clones, about nine tenths of them singletons. The input for sequencing was CD4+ or CD8+ T cells sorted from blood, taken in a trial of the OX40 agonist ivuxolimab. The receptors here all came from an adult with an advanced solid tumor such as melanoma, head and neck, liver or kidney cancer. Each CDR3 is given with its conserved first and last residue. Clone size is shown for a subset of rows, as once, few, many or a class of expanded clone.

.	TRBJ1-5	TRBV7-9	CASSLSGDSNQPQHF
.	TRBJ2-1	TRBV27	CASSLGTSGSNEQFF
.	TRBJ2-2	TRBV7-6	CASSLRSDRVERNTGELFF
.	TRBJ2-1	TRBV9	CASSAGTSGYNEQFF
.	TRBJ2-5	TRBV25-1	CASRQETQYF
.	TRBJ1-1	TRBV7-8	CASSQPPGDAHTEAFF
.	TRBJ2-1	TRBV4-1	CASSFGTSGGDEQFF
.	TRBJ1-5	TRBV5-6	CASSVGGTGLRNQPQHF
.	TRBJ1-2	TRBV28	CASSLLGTGYGYTF
.	TRBJ2-5	TRBV30	CASSGLAPPLRNF
.	TRBJ2-3	TRBV7-2	CASSLRSTRTDTQYF
.	TRBJ1-1	TRBV5-1	CASSFNGIAEAFF
once	TRBJ2-5	TRBV4-1	CASSPSQGLETQYF
.	TRBJ1-6	TRBV27	CASSFISLQGNSPLHF
once	TRBJ1-6	TRBV2	CASRVRRSSYNSPLHF
.	TRBJ1-5	TRBV6-1	CASRASELSGQPQHF
once	TRBJ2-2	TRBV30	CAWRWGQYTGELFF
once	TRBJ1-5	TRBV19	CASSIPSNQPQHF
.	TRBJ2-1	TRBV5-6	CASSLGTSRYNEQFF
.	TRBJ2-1	TRBV13	CASSSPGVAGAGDEQFF
.	TRBJ2-5	TRBV13	CASSFRSRSAQYF
.	TRBJ1-4	TRBV4-1	CASSRGGEKLFF
.	TRBJ1-5	TRBV28	CASTNGHFDQPQHF
.	TRBJ1-1	TRBV29-1	CSVRTSNTEAFF
.	TRBJ2-1	TRBV19	CASTPLGGGSYNEQFF
.	TRBJ2-3	TRBV20-1	CSALDDAQYF
.	TRBJ2-7	TRBV4-1	CASSLAGALSYEQYF
few	TRBJ2-1	TRBV13	CASSRGYGNEQFF